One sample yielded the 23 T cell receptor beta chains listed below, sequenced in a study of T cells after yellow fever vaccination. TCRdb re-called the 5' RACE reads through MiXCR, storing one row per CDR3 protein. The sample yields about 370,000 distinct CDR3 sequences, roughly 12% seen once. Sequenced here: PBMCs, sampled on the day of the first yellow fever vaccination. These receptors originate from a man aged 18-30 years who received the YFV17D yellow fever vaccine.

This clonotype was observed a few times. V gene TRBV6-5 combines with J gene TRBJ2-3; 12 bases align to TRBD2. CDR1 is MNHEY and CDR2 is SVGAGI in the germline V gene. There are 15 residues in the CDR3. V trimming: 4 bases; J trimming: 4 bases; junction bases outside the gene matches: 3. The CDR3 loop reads CASSSPSGGADTQYF. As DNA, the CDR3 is TGTGCCAGCAGTTCACCTAGCGGGGGGGCAGATACGCAGTATTTT.

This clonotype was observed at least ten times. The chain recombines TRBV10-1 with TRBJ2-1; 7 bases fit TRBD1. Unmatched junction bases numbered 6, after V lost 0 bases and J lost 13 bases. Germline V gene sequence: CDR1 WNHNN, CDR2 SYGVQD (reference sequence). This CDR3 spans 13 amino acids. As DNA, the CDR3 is TGCGCCAGCAGTGAGTCATGGGCAGGGGGACAGTTCTTC. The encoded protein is CASSESWAGGQFF.

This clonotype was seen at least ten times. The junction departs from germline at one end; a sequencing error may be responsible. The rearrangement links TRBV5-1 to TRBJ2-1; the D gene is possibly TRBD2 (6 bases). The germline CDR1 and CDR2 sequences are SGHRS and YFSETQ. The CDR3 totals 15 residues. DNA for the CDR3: TGTGCCAGCAGCTTAGTCGGGAGCTCCTACAATGAGCAGTTCTTC. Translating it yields CASSLVGSSYNEQFF.

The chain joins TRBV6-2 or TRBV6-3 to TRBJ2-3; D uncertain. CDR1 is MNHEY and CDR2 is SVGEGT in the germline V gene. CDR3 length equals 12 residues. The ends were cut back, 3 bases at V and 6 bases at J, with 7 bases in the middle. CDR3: CASSYGPDTQYF. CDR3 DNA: TGTGCCAGCAGTTATGGGCCCGATACGCAGTATTTT.

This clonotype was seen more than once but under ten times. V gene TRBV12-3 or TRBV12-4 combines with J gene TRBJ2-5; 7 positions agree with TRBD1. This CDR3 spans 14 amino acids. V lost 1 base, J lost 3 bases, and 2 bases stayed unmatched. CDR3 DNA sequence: TGTGCCAGCAGTTTAGATGACAGGGAAGAGACCCAGTACTTC. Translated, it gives CASSLDDREETQYF.

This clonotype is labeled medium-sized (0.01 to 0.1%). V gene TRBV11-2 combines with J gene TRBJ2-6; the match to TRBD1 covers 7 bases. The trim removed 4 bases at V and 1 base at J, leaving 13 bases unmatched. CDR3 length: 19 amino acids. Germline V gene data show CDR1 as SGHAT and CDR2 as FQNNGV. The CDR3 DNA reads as TGTGCCAGCAGCTCAGAGGGGGCAGGGATCACTTCTGGGGCCAACGTCCTGACTTTC. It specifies CASSSEGAGITSGANVLTF.

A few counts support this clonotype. In DNA, the CDR3 is TGTGCCATCAGTGAGGACAGGGGCAATCAGCCCCAGCATTTT. The encoded protein is CAISEDRGNQPQHF. V usage is TRBV10-3 and J usage is TRBJ1-5; 7 bases fit TRBD1. There are 14 residues in the CDR3. Germline-derived CDR1 and CDR2 are ENHRY and SYGVKD. Germline trimming cut 2 bases from V and 2 bases from J; bases unmatched to any gene: 0.

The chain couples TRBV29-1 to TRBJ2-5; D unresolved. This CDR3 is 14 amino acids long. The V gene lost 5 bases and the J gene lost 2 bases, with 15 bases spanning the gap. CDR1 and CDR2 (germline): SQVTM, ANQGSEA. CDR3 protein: CSVYVGGRQETQYF. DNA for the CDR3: TGCAGCGTTTATGTGGGCGGACGTCAAGAGACCCAGTACTTC.

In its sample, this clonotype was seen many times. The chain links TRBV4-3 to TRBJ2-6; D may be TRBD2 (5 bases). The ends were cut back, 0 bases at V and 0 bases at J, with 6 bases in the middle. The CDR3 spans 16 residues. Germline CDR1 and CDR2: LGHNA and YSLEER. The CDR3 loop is CASSQEGSSGANVLTF. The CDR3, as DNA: TGCGCCAGCAGCCAAGAAGGGAGCTCTGGGGCCAACGTCCTGACTTTC.

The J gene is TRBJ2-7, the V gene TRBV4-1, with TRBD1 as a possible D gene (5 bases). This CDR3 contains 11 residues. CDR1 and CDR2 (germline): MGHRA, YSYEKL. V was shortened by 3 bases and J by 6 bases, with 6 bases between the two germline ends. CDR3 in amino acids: CASSQGREQYF. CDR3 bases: TGCGCCAGCAGCCAGGGGCGCGAGCAGTACTTC.

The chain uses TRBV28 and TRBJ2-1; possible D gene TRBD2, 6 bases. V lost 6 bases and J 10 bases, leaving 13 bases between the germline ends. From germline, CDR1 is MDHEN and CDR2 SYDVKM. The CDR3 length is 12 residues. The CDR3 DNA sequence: TGTGCCAGCAGGGTGGGAGGCGGGGAGCAGTTCTTC. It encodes CASRVGGGEQFF.

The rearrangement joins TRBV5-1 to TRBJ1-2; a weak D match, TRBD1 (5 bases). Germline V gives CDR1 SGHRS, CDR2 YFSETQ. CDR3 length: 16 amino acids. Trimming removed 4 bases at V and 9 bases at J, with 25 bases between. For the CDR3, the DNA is TGCGCCAGCAGCGGCGACCGGGACCGCTATGTGGGTAGCTACACCTTC. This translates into CASSGDRDRYVGSYTF.

The chain's CDR3 is CRLAGRNTEAFF. The CDR3, as DNA: TGCAGGTTGGCGGGCCGAAACACTGAAGCTTTCTTT. The chain links TRBV20-1 to TRBJ1-1, with no clear D. Germline CDR1 and CDR2: DFQATT and SNEGSKA (reference sequence). The CDR3 is 12 residues long.

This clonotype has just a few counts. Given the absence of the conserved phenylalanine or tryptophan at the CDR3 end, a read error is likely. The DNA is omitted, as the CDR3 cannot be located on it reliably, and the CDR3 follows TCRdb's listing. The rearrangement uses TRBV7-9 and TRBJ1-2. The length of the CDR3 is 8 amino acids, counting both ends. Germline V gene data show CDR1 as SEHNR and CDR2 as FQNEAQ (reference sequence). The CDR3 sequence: CASSFGVI.

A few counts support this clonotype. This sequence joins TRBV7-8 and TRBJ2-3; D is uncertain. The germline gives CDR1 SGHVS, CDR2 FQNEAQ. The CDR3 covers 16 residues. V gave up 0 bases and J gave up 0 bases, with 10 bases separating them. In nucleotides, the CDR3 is TGTGCCAGCAGCTTAGCGCTAAAACAGAGCACAGATACGCAGTATTTT. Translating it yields CASSLALKQSTDTQYF. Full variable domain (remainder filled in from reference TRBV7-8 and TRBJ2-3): GAGVSQSPRYKVAKRGQDVALRCDPISGHVSLFWYQQALGQGPEFLTYFQNEAQLDKSGLPSDRFFAERPEGSVSTLKIQRTQQEDSAVYLCASSLALKQSTDTQYFGPGTRLTVL.

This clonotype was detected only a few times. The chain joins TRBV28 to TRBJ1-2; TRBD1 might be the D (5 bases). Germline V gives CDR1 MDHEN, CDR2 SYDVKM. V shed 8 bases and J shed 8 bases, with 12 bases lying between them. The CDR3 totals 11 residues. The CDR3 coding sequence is TGTGCCAGCGGGGGGGGATACGGCTACACCTTC. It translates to CASGGGYGYTF.

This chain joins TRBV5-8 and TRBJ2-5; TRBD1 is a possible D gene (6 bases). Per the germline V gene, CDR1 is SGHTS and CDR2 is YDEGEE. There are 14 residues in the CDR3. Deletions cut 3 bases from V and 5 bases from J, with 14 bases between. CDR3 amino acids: CASSSQGSWETQYF. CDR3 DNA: TGTGCCAGCAGCTCCCAGGGGTCCTGGGAGACCCAGTACTTC. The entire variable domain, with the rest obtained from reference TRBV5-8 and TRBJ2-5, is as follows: EAGVTQSPTHLIKTRGQQATLRCSPISGHTSVYWYQQALGLGLQFLLWYDEGEERNRGNFPPRFSGRQFPNYSSELNVNALELEDSALYLCASSSQGSWETQYFGPGTRLLVL.

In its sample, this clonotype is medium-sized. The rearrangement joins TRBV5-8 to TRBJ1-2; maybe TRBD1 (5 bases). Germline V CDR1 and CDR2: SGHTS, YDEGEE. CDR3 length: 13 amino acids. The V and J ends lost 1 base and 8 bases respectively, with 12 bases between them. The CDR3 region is CASSLYAGPGYTF. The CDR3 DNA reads TGTGCCAGCAGCTTGTACGCAGGGCCAGGCTACACCTTC. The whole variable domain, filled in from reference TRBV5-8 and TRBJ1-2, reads EAGVTQSPTHLIKTRGQQATLRCSPISGHTSVYWYQQALGLGLQFLLWYDEGEERNRGNFPPRFSGRQFPNYSSELNVNALELEDSALYLCASSLYAGPGYTFGSGTRLTVV.

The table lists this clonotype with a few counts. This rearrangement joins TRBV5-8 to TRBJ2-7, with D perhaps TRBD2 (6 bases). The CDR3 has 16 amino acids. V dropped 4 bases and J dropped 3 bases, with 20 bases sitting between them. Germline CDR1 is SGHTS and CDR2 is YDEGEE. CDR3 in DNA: TGTGCCAGCAGCCTCGAGCCTGGGGGACTGAACTACGAGCAGTACTTC. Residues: CASSLEPGGLNYEQYF.

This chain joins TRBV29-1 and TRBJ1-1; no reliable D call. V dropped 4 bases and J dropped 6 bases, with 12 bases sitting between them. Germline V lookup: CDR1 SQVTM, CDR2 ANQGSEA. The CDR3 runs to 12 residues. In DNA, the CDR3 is TGCAGCGTTGTCCCGAGATTCGCTGAAGCTTTCTTT. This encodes CSVVPRFAEAFF. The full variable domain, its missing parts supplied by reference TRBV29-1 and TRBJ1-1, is SAVISQKPSRDICQRGTSLTIQCQVDSQVTMMFWYRQQPGQSLTLIATANQGSEATYESGFVIDKFPISRPNLTFSTLTVSNMSPEDSSIYLCSVVPRFAEAFFGQGTRLTVV.

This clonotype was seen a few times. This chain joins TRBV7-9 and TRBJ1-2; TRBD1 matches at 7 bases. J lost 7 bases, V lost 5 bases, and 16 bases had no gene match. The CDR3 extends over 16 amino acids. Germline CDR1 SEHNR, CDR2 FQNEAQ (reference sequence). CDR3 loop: CASSRTRGGGGVGYTF. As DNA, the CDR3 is TGTGCCAGCAGCCGAACTCGGGGAGGGGGCGGAGTTGGCTACACCTTC.

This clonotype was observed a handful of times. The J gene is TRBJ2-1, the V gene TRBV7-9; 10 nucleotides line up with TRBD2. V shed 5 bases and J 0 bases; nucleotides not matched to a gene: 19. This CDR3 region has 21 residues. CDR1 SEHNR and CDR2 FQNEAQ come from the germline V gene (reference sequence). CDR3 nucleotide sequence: TGTGCCAGCAGCGTAACCGTCATAGCGGGGGGCTTCCGGAGCTCCTACAATGAGCAGTTCTTC. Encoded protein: CASSVTVIAGGFRSSYNEQFF. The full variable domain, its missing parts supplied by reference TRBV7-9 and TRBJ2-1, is DTGVSQNPRHKITKRGQNVTFRCDPISEHNRLYWYRQTLGQGPEFLTYFQNEAQLEKSRLLSDRFSAERPKGSFSTLEIQRTEQGDSAMYLCASSVTVIAGGFRSSYNEQFFGPGTRLTVL.

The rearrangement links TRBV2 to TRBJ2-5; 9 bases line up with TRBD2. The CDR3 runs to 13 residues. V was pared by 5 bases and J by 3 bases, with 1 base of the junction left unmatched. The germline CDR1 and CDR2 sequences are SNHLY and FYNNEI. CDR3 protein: CASSRLAEETQYF. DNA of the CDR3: TGTGCCAGCAGTAGACTAGCGGAAGAGACCCAGTACTTC.